These T cell receptor beta chains were read from a single sample in a study of cytomegalovirus exposure and HLA in healthy donors. The data were produced by immunoSEQ multiplex PCR, yet TCRdb's version contains in-frame clones alone and is incomplete. The table has 55,000 to 90,000 clones, around 77% seen once. Input material: PBMCs. The receptors come from a middle-aged man in good health and CMV-seronegative. CDR3s leave out the opening cysteine and the closing phenylalanine or tryptophan. Each record gives: J gene, D gene, V gene, CDR3 protein. D genes are given only for firm matches.

j_gene: TRBJ1-2
d_gene: .
v_gene: TRBV10-3
CDR3aa: AISESKADTNYGYT

j_gene: TRBJ1-1
d_gene: .
v_gene: TRBV2
CDR3aa: ASSTFRQDGAF

j_gene: TRBJ2-7
d_gene: .
v_gene: TRBV5-6
CDR3aa: ASSFPVDSYEQY

j_gene: TRBJ2-1
d_gene: TRBD1
v_gene: TRBV4-3
CDR3aa: ASSQPGQGPYNEQF

j_gene: .
d_gene: .
v_gene: TRBV4-3
CDR3aa: ASSQEGYSNTGELF

j_gene: TRBJ1-1
d_gene: TRBD1
v_gene: TRBV4-1
CDR3aa: ASSQPGQGRAF

j_gene: TRBJ2-1
d_gene: TRBD1
v_gene: TRBV7-9
CDR3aa: ASSLTGDYNEQF

j_gene: TRBJ2-3
d_gene: .
v_gene: TRBV10-2
CDR3aa: ALPPRADTQY

j_gene: TRBJ1-6
d_gene: .
v_gene: TRBV18
CDR3aa: ASSPWGESYSPLH

j_gene: TRBJ1-5
d_gene: .
v_gene: TRBV19
CDR3aa: ASSIVQSRNQPQH

j_gene: TRBJ2-1
d_gene: TRBD2
v_gene: TRBV7-9
CDR3aa: ASSKPSSGGAAEQF

j_gene: TRBJ1-1
d_gene: TRBD1
v_gene: TRBV7-9
CDR3aa: ASSTRDRGQAF

j_gene: TRBJ2-2
d_gene: TRBD2
v_gene: TRBV4-2
CDR3aa: ASSRPTSGRGTGELF

j_gene: TRBJ1-2
d_gene: TRBD1
v_gene: TRBV7-2
CDR3aa: ASSFGTGAYGYT

j_gene: TRBJ2-7
d_gene: TRBD2
v_gene: TRBV30
CDR3aa: ARSVTSGYEQY

j_gene: TRBJ2-7
d_gene: .
v_gene: TRBV6-5
CDR3aa: ASSYSFGEGEQY

j_gene: TRBJ2-5
d_gene: .
v_gene: TRBV30
CDR3aa: AWSVIWTGKETQY

j_gene: TRBJ2-5
d_gene: .
v_gene: TRBV19
CDR3aa: ASRVQGRETQY

j_gene: TRBJ1-6
d_gene: .
v_gene: TRBV10-2
CDR3aa: ASAETDDSPLH

j_gene: TRBJ2-2
d_gene: TRBD2
v_gene: TRBV10-2
CDR3aa: ASRGLESGELF

j_gene: TRBJ1-5
d_gene: .
v_gene: TRBV27
CDR3aa: ASSAYSNQPQH

j_gene: TRBJ1-1
d_gene: .
v_gene: TRBV5-1
CDR3aa: ASSPIGGRTGTEAF

j_gene: TRBJ2-7
d_gene: TRBD1
v_gene: TRBV10-3
CDR3aa: AISDWDRTDEQY

j_gene: TRBJ2-7
d_gene: TRBD1
v_gene: TRBV28
CDR3aa: ASNRDRRSEQY

j_gene: TRBJ1-1
d_gene: .
v_gene: TRBV6-5
CDR3aa: ASSYRRSRGTEAF

j_gene: TRBJ2-7
d_gene: TRBD1
v_gene: TRBV5-6
CDR3aa: ASSPRQGPEQY

j_gene: TRBJ1-3
d_gene: .
v_gene: TRBV11-2
CDR3aa: ASRSQGYGNTIY

j_gene: TRBJ1-4
d_gene: .
v_gene: TRBV7-2
CDR3aa: ASSLRQNLATNEKLF

j_gene: TRBJ1-6
d_gene: .
v_gene: TRBV30
CDR3aa: AWSVQSSYNSPLH

j_gene: TRBJ2-3
d_gene: TRBD2
v_gene: TRBV5-1
CDR3aa: ASKTSGGSSTDTQY

j_gene: TRBJ1-2
d_gene: TRBD1
v_gene: TRBV27
CDR3aa: ASKTGGGLYGYT

j_gene: TRBJ1-1
d_gene: .
v_gene: TRBV10-3
CDR3aa: AISEWQNTEAF

j_gene: TRBJ2-4
d_gene: TRBD2
v_gene: TRBV2
CDR3aa: ASSTRTSGTAKNIQY

j_gene: TRBJ2-5
d_gene: TRBD2
v_gene: TRBV14
CDR3aa: ASSPGTSGVETQY

j_gene: TRBJ1-5
d_gene: .
v_gene: TRBV6-6
CDR3aa: ASKVQGSNQPQH

j_gene: TRBJ2-2
d_gene: .
v_gene: TRBV30
CDR3aa: AWSVSAGELF

j_gene: TRBJ2-3
d_gene: TRBD2
v_gene: TRBV4-3
CDR3aa: ASSPGLADTDTQY

j_gene: TRBJ2-7
d_gene: TRBD1
v_gene: TRBV28
CDR3aa: ASSLSGTGADEQY

j_gene: TRBJ2-7
d_gene: .
v_gene: TRBV14
CDR3aa: ASSQNGANSYEQY

j_gene: TRBJ2-7
d_gene: TRBD2
v_gene: TRBV5-1
CDR3aa: ASSLTGLEPYEQY

j_gene: TRBJ2-1
d_gene: .
v_gene: TRBV11-3
CDR3aa: ASSLSIRQSGNEQF

j_gene: TRBJ2-1
d_gene: .
v_gene: TRBV4-2
CDR3aa: ASSQGTPTRGNEQF

j_gene: TRBJ2-7
d_gene: TRBD2
v_gene: TRBV27
CDR3aa: ASSLNPSGIYEQY

j_gene: TRBJ2-1
d_gene: TRBD1
v_gene: TRBV12-5
CDR3aa: ASGTGQGNNEQF

j_gene: TRBJ1-6
d_gene: .
v_gene: TRBV27
CDR3aa: ASNIGRNNSPLH

j_gene: TRBJ1-5
d_gene: TRBD1
v_gene: TRBV5-1
CDR3aa: ASSQGQGNQPQH

j_gene: TRBJ2-7
d_gene: .
v_gene: TRBV28
CDR3aa: ASSFNRPYEQY

j_gene: TRBJ2-7
d_gene: TRBD1
v_gene: TRBV9
CDR3aa: ASSDPRGGGQDYEQY

j_gene: TRBJ1-1
d_gene: TRBD1
v_gene: TRBV7-2
CDR3aa: ASSLMTGMNTEAF

j_gene: TRBJ2-4
d_gene: .
v_gene: TRBV10-3
CDR3aa: AISGQGSLAKNIQY

j_gene: TRBJ2-6
d_gene: .
v_gene: TRBV18
CDR3aa: ASSPSGVTGANVLT

j_gene: TRBJ1-2
d_gene: .
v_gene: TRBV28
CDR3aa: ASIDWDGYT

j_gene: TRBJ1-1
d_gene: .
v_gene: TRBV28
CDR3aa: ASSTESEAF

j_gene: TRBJ2-2
d_gene: .
v_gene: TRBV10-1
CDR3aa: ASSESGTPSGLF

j_gene: TRBJ2-3
d_gene: TRBD2
v_gene: TRBV27
CDR3aa: ASSSLTSGSTDTQY